This T cell receptor beta chain is drawn from a study of CD8 T cells in ankylosing spondylitis. A quantitative 5'-RACE method, one with molecular barcodes, was used to make TCR beta libraries. TCRdb analysed the 5' RACE reads with MiXCR anew, one entry per CDR3 protein. Of hundreds of thousands of distinct CDR3 sequences listed, over 9.5% are singletons. Trimming shortened V by 7 bases and J by 2 bases, and 18 bases separated the two germline ends. CDR3 length: 15 amino acids. In germline, CDR1 is SGHRS, CDR2 YFSETQ. Study-wide results and limits: Disease-linked clones had a CD8+ phenotype and relatively low frequency in peripheral blood. Earlier authors reported some of these motif variants in reactive arthritis synovial fluid and blood. The study identified a TCR beta motif of about eight highly homologous variants that appeared characteristic of ankylosing spondylitis blood. Disease-linked clones reportedly showed significant enrichment in matched ankylosing spondylitis synovial fluid.

Note on this clonotype: Its cognate antigen is unknown. Being one base from a much bigger clone, this may be a read error.

The receptor was derived from a male donor with ankylosing spondylitis. The chain uses TRBV5-1 and TRBJ1-2, with D possibly matching TRBD1 (5 bases). Source material: blood, either unsorted or a sorted T cell fraction (not recorded which). The CDR3 sequence is CASRPRGTLNYGYTF. As DNA, the CDR3 is TGCGCCAGCCGCCCCCGCGGGACTTTGAACTATGGCTACACCTTC. The whole variable domain, filled in from reference TRBV5-1 and TRBJ1-2, reads KAGVTQTPRYLIKTRGQQVTLSCSPISGHRSVSWYQQTPGQGLQFLFEYFSETQRNKGNFPGRFSGRQFSNSRSEMNVSTLELGDSALYLCASRPRGTLNYGYTFGSGTRLTVV.